These T cell receptor beta chains were read from a single sample in a study of control samples from healthy donors and cancer patients. Libraries were prepared by immunoSEQ multiplex PCR; TCRdb keeps only in-frame clonotypes and omits some of them. The sample shows roughly 130,000 clones, around 93% of them seen only once. Sequenced input: blood. The receptors here all came from a man in his late teens or twenties in good health. CDR3s include the opening cysteine and the closing phenylalanine or tryptophan. Fields, in order: J gene, clone size, V gene, D gene, CDR3 DNA, CDR3 protein. The D gene is left open where the match is weak. The listing skips clone size in some rows; elsewhere it reads once, few, many or a size class.

TRBJ1-5,.,TRBV4-1,.,TGCGCCAGCAGCCCTACAAGAGGGAGCAATCAGCCCCAGCATTTT,CASSPTRGSNQPQHF
TRBJ1-5,once,TRBV13,.,TGTGCCAGCAGCTTTGGCCAGGGAAGTCAGCCCCAGCATTTT,CASSFGQGSQPQHF
TRBJ1-3,.,TRBV5-1,.,TGCGCCAGCAGCTCCGAACAGGGTCCTGGAAACACCATATATTTT,CASSSEQGPGNTIYF
TRBJ2-3,few,TRBV7-9,TRBD2,TGTGCCAGCAGGCCTAGCGGGGGGGCCGAACTCAAAGATACGCAGTATTTT,CASRPSGGAELKDTQYF
TRBJ1-2,.,TRBV13,.,TGTGCCAGCAGCCCCCGGACGGAAAACTATGGCTACACCTTC,CASSPRTENYGYTF
TRBJ1-5,.,TRBV27,.,TGTGCCAGCAAACTCCTTATTAAAACGCAGCCCCAGCATTTT,CASKLLIKTQPQHF
TRBJ1-2,.,TRBV7-9,.,TGTGCCAGCAGCTTAGCGACGCACATCTATGGCTACACCTTC,CASSLATHIYGYTF
TRBJ2-1,.,TRBV6-5,TRBD2,TGTGCCAGCAGCACTAGCGGGGGCGCTTACAATGAGCAGTTCTTC,CASSTSGGAYNEQFF
TRBJ2-1,.,TRBV2,.,TGTGCCAGCAGTCCGGAGTCCTACAATGAGCAGTTCTTC,CASSPESYNEQFF
TRBJ2-1,once,TRBV7-9,.,TGTGCCAGCAGCTTGGGACCGACAGGCTCCTACAATGAGCAGTTCTTC,CASSLGPTGSYNEQFF
TRBJ2-7,.,TRBV23-1,TRBD1,TGCGCCAACGAGATCGGACAGGGGGCTAGTAGCGAGCAGTACTTC,CANEIGQGASSEQYF
TRBJ2-2,.,TRBV5-1,.,TGCGCCAGCAGCACCGGAGACGGCGGCGGGGAGCTGTTTTTT,CASSTGDGGGELFF
TRBJ1-2,.,TRBV6-5,.,TGTGCCAGCAGCCCCAACAATGGGGGCTACACCTTC,CASSPNNGGYTF
TRBJ1-1,.,TRBV11-3,.,TGTGCCAGCAGCTTTAACCGAGACACTGAAGCTTTCTTT,CASSFNRDTEAFF
TRBJ2-7,.,TRBV5-6,.,TGTGCCAGCACAGGCGGCGACTCCTGGGGGGACGAGCAGTACTTC,CASTGGDSWGDEQYF
TRBJ1-2,.,TRBV6-4,TRBD1,TGTGCCAGCAGTGCCACCGACAGGGGAAACTATGGCTACACCTTC,CASSATDRGNYGYTF
TRBJ2-3,.,TRBV27,.,TGTGCCAGCAGTTTATCACTTGCGGGCACAGATACGCAGTATTTT,CASSLSLAGTDTQYF
TRBJ1-5,.,TRBV4-1,.,TGCGCCAGCAGCCCAGGGGCGCATAGCAATCAGCCCCAGCATTTT,CASSPGAHSNQPQHF
TRBJ1-1,.,TRBV30,.,TGTGCCTGGAGTGGTGGCGTGACGGTTTTTAACACTGAAGCTTTCTTT,CAWSGGVTVFNTEAFF
TRBJ2-5,.,TRBV13,TRBD1,TGTGCCAGCTCATCCCGGGACAGGGGGAGAGAGACCCAGTACTTC,CASSSRDRGRETQYF
TRBJ1-5,.,TRBV7-2,.,TGTGCCAGCAGCTCCAGACAGAATCAGCCCCAGCATTTT,CASSSRQNQPQHF
TRBJ1-2,.,TRBV6-4,.,TGTGCCAGCAGTGACTCGGAGGGGACTCGCTATGGCTACACCTTC,CASSDSEGTRYGYTF
TRBJ2-1,once,TRBV6-1,.,TGTGCCAGCAGTGAATTGCCTAGCTTCGACAATGAGCAGTTCTTC,CASSELPSFDNEQFF
TRBJ1-2,.,TRBV6-1,TRBD1,TGTGCCAGCCGTGACAGGGGGCGAGGCTACACCTTC,CASRDRGRGYTF
TRBJ2-5,.,TRBV12-5,TRBD2,TGTGCTAGTGGTTTGGTACTAGCGGGGGGGGACGAGACCCAGTACTTC,CASGLVLAGGDETQYF
TRBJ2-3,.,TRBV30,TRBD2,TGTGCCTGGAGTGGGGGGGCTAGCGGGTCTAGCACAGATACGCAGTATTTT,CAWSGGASGSSTDTQYF
TRBJ1-1,.,TRBV11-3,.,TGTGCCAGCAGCTTAGAGGGGATGAACACTGAAGCTTTCTTT,CASSLEGMNTEAFF
TRBJ2-7,.,TRBV5-1,TRBD2,TGCGCCAGCAGCTTACCTCGGACTAGCGGGGGCTACGAGCAGTACTTC,CASSLPRTSGGYEQYF
TRBJ1-3,.,TRBV19,TRBD1,TGTGCCAGTAGCCCCGGACAGGGGCACTCTGGAAACACCATATATTTT,CASSPGQGHSGNTIYF
TRBJ2-7,.,TRBV29-1,.,TGCAGCGTTGGACAATCCTACGAGCAGTACTTC,CSVGQSYEQYF
TRBJ2-1,.,TRBV25-1,.,TGTGCCAGCAGTGATGGGTCTGGGGAGCAGTTCTTC,CASSDGSGEQFF
TRBJ1-2,.,TRBV11-2,.,TGTGCCAGCAGAAGATCGTGGCGGAGGCCTAACTATGGCTACACCTTC,CASRRSWRRPNYGYTF
TRBJ1-2,.,TRBV30,TRBD1,TGTGCCTGGAGCACTGGGACAGCCGGGGGCTACACCTTC,CAWSTGTAGGYTF
TRBJ1-1,.,TRBV5-1,.,TGCGCCAGCAGCGCCCAGGGTAACACTGAAGCTTTCTTT,CASSAQGNTEAFF
TRBJ1-1,.,TRBV10-2,TRBD1,TGCGCCAGCAGCATAGACAGGGGAGGTACTGAAGCTTTCTTT,CASSIDRGGTEAFF
TRBJ1-1,.,TRBV5-4,TRBD1,TGTGCCAGCAGCGTGTGGGGTCGGACAGGCATGAACACTGAAGCTTTCTTT,CASSVWGRTGMNTEAFF
TRBJ1-4,.,TRBV2,TRBD1,TGTGCCAGCAGTCGGGACAGGGATACTGAAAAACTGTTTTTT,CASSRDRDTEKLFF
TRBJ2-7,once,TRBV5-4,TRBD1,TGTGCCAGCAGCTCCGGGACAGAGTACTACGAGCAGTACTTC,CASSSGTEYYEQYF
TRBJ2-7,.,TRBV29-1,.,TGCAGCGTTTTGAACCCACAGGGCTACGAGCAGTACTTC,CSVLNPQGYEQYF
TRBJ1-2,.,TRBV2,.,TGTGCCAGCAGTGATTCTGGGGACCTTAACTATGGCTACACCTTC,CASSDSGDLNYGYTF
TRBJ2-3,.,TRBV6-5,.,TGTGCCAGCAGCAAGGGGGAGGACACAGATACGCAGTATTTT,CASSKGEDTDTQYF
TRBJ1-2,.,TRBV7-3,.,TGTGCCAGCAGCGCCTTCGCGGGGGACTATGGCTACACCTTC,CASSAFAGDYGYTF
TRBJ2-5,.,TRBV5-1,.,TGCGCCAGCAGCTTACCCAGGGAGACCCAGTACTTC,CASSLPRETQYF
TRBJ2-3,.,TRBV7-6,.,TGTGCCAGCACCCCTGAGACAGGTCTTCAGGATACGCAGTATTTT,CASTPETGLQDTQYF
TRBJ2-1,.,TRBV6-5,.,TGTGCCAGCACGCTACAGGATACCAATGCCAATGAGCAGTTCTTC,CASTLQDTNANEQFF
TRBJ1-1,.,TRBV29-1,.,TGCAGCGTTGATCGTAGGGACTCTAACACTGAAGCTTTCTTT,CSVDRRDSNTEAFF
TRBJ2-1,.,TRBV27,TRBD2,TGTGCCAGCAGTTTATGGACTAGCGGGGGGAGGAATGAGCAGTTCTTC,CASSLWTSGGRNEQFF
TRBJ1-3,.,TRBV7-6,TRBD1,TGTGCCAGCAGCCCCAGAGCAGGGGGAGGAAACACCATATATTTT,CASSPRAGGGNTIYF